The T cell receptor (beta chain) described here comes from a study of blood T cells in healthy people across ages. Whole-study findings and limits: Compared with aged donors, long-lived donors showed fewer expanded clones, suggesting selection. When one million T cells were used, diversity estimates were thought to be underestimates.

Drawing of peripheral blood yielded roughly 10 milliliters from each donor. Details on this clonotype: Antigen unknown.

Germline CDR1 and CDR2: SGHTA and FQGNSA. This CDR3 spans 19 amino acids. V lost 2 bases to trimming and J lost 0 bases, with 17 bases between them. A second roughly 6 to 12 cycle PCR used barcoded and J-beta primers. TCRdb used MiXCR to reprocess the 5' RACE reads, holding one entry per CDR3 protein. Of roughly 2 million distinct CDR3 sequences listed, approximately 50% are singletons. Sequenced: blood. This clonotype was sampled from a woman aged 35 to 49 in good health. The rearrangement links TRBV7-2 to TRBJ2-6, with D perhaps TRBD2 (5 bases). CDR3 region: CASSLRGMPVRSGANVLTF. The CDR3 DNA is TGTGCCAGCAGCTTACGAGGGATGCCCGTGCGCTCTGGGGCCAACGTCCTGACTTTC.